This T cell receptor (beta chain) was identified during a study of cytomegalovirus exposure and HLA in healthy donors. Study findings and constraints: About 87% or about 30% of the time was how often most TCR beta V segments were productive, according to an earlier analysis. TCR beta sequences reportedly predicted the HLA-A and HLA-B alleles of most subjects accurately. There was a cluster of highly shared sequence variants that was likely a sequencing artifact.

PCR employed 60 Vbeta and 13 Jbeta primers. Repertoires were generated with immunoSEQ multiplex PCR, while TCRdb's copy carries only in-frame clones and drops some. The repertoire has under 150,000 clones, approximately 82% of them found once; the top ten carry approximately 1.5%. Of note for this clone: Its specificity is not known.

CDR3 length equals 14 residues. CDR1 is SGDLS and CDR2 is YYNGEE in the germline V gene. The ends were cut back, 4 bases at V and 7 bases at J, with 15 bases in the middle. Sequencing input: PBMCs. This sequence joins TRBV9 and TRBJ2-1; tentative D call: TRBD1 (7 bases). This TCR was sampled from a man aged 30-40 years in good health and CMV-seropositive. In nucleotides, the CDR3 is TGTGCCAGCAGCCCCCAGGGGGGCTTGAATGAGCAGTTCTTC. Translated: CASSPQGGLNEQFF.